A selection of T cell receptor beta chains follows, all from one sample in a study of CD8+ T cells in alopecia areata. Generated by immunoSEQ multiplex PCR, the TCRdb table keeps only in-frame clones and is missing some. This table has tens of thousands of clones, about 45% appearing once. This material consisted of CD8+ T cells sorted from blood, taken at week 0. Receptor source: a human donor with alopecia areata. CDR3s include the opening cysteine and the closing phenylalanine or tryptophan. The size of a clone is reported for some rows only, either as once, few or many, or as a class for expanded clones.

v_call	j_call	clone_size	cdr3_aa
TRBV14	TRBJ2-1	-	CASRPGGRGNEQFF
TRBV30	TRBJ1-1	-	CAWRENTEAFF
TRBV27	TRBJ2-7	few	CASSPGQGAYEQYF
TRBV29-1	TRBJ2-5	-	CSGSPETSASRGQETQYF
TRBV19	TRBJ2-5	few	CASSRSSQETQYF
TRBV6-5	TRBJ2-7	few	CASSPIGTGVYEQYF
TRBV6-5	TRBJ1-1	-	CASNLIRPPNGEAFF
TRBV18	TRBJ2-1	-	CASGTGTASTNEQFF
TRBV11-2	TRBJ2-1	few	CASSSPGLAGNEQFF
TRBV19	TRBJ2-7	few	CASRDKYYEQYF
TRBV27	-	-	CASSSSGHFYEQYF
TRBV29-1	TRBJ2-3	few	CSVAAGADTQYF
TRBV4-1	TRBJ2-7	-	CASSQETAPAPYEQYF
TRBV29-1	TRBJ1-4	-	CSASIFNEKLFF
TRBV6-5	TRBJ2-1	-	CASSYTDRGGEQFF
TRBV5-1	TRBJ2-5	few	CASSLGGQGAFETQYF
TRBV7-9	TRBJ2-5	-	CASSTSPDQETQYF
TRBV5-1	TRBJ2-7	-	CASNQYPDRGTHEQYF
TRBV27	TRBJ2-7	-	CASSIRGREREQYF
TRBV7-9	TRBJ1-1	-	CASSPGLFEAFF
TRBV10-3	TRBJ2-7	-	CAISAGQGYEQYF
TRBV27	TRBJ2-7	few	CASKLAVLAYEQYF
TRBV27	TRBJ1-5	few	CASSLSRGGQPQHF
TRBV9	TRBJ1-5	-	CASSATGSLQPQHF
TRBV5-4	TRBJ2-2	-	CASTLQLNTGELFF
TRBV15	TRBJ2-5	-	CATSRDGRMSMETQYF
TRBV27	TRBJ1-1	-	CASSLKGPRNTEAFF
TRBV29-1	TRBJ1-2	-	CSVDPGLALGYTF
TRBV7-6	TRBJ2-1	few	CASSPRLYNEQFF
TRBV19	TRBJ2-1	many	CASSIETGVAYNEQFF
TRBV29-1	TRBJ1-2	-	CSVDGPNYGYTF
TRBV29-1	TRBJ2-2	-	CSVEQDGGTGELFF
TRBV6-1	TRBJ2-7	few	CASSEWGVTYEQYF
TRBV4-1	TRBJ2-2	-	CASSQVLGTGELFF
TRBV6-1	TRBJ2-5	-	CANKQGETQYF
TRBV5-5	TRBJ2-7	few	CASSLERGLVSGEQYF
TRBV6-1	TRBJ2-7	-	CASSEWQGESYEQYF
TRBV9	TRBJ2-6	-	CASSVERSSGANVLTF
TRBV2	TRBJ1-2	-	CASSSTYTF
TRBV7-9	TRBJ2-7	many	CASSPPGSGRHEQYF
TRBV27	TRBJ2-3	few	CASSLVASTDTQYF
TRBV5-6	TRBJ2-4	once	CASTQGAVAKNIQYF
TRBV9	TRBJ2-3	-	CASSPPEGGVTDTQYF
TRBV5-4	TRBJ2-3	-	CASSLGRLAGFTDTQYF
TRBV7-9	TRBJ2-7	-	CASAILGEQYF
TRBV27	TRBJ1-2	few	CASSLSLAVGSGYTF
TRBV6-6	TRBJ1-5	-	CASSAQPGGERQPQHF
TRBV30	TRBJ1-1	-	CACQNRFPNTEAFF
TRBV27	TRBJ2-1	many	CASSLSGHYNEQFF
TRBV19	TRBJ2-5	few	CASSVSGSRSETQYF
TRBV6-5	TRBJ2-1	once	CASSYSASYNEQFF
TRBV4-1	TRBJ2-3	-	CASSQEVGQDPDTQYF
TRBV6-9	TRBJ2-5	-	CASSPRGGGAGETQYF
TRBV7-6	TRBJ2-1	-	CASSPGAGGTNEQFF
TRBV27	TRBJ2-7	-	CASSPTPGPAYEQYF
TRBV5-6	TRBJ2-5	-	CASSFSETQYF
TRBV29-1	TRBJ2-7	-	CSVGQFSYEQYF